The text below deals with one T cell receptor (beta chain). Its antigen is as yet unknown. This entry is derived from a study of siplizumab effects on memory and regulatory T cells. In each sample, approximately 100,000 TCR templates were assayed. Only in-frame clones appear in the TCRdb table, and some are missing; sequencing was by immunoSEQ multiplex PCR. The sample consists of around 100,000 clones, about 90% of them appearing once. Study-wide findings and caveats: Proliferating siplizumab-culture Tregs lacked confirmation of suppressive function. The alloresponse seemed to draw substantially on naive T cells, which appeared more diverse than memory cells.

J gave up 3 bases and V 2 bases, and 8 bases lay outside the gene matches. The CDR3 totals 17 residues. Germline CDR1 reads SNHLY; CDR2 reads FYNNEI. The TCR was taken from a human donor in good health. The sample was CD4+ T cells sorted from blood. The rearrangement uses TRBV2 and TRBJ2-3; 10 bases are shared with TRBD2. The CDR3, as DNA: TGTGCCAGCAGTGAACGGCTAGCGGGAGATTTTACAGATACGCAGTATTTT. The encoded protein is CASSERLAGDFTDTQYF.